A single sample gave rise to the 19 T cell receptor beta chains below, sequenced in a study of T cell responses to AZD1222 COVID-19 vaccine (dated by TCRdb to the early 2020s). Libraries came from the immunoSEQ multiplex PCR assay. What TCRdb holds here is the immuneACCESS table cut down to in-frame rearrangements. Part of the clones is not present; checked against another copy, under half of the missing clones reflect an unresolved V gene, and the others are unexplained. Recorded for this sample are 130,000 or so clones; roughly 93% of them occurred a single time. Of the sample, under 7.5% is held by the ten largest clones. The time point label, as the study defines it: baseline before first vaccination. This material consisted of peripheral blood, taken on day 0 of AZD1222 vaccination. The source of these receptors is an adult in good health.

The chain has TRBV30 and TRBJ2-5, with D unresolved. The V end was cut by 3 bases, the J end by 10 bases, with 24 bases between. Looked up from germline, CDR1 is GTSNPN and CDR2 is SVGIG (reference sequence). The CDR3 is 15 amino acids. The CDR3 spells CAWSPRRLPVGIQYF. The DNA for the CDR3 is TGTGCCTGGAGCCCAAGGCGGCTCCCAGTGGGGATCCAGTACTTC.

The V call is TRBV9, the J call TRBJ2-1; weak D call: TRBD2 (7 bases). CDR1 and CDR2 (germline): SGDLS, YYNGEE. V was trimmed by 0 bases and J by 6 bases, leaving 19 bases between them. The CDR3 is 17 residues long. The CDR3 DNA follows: TGTGCCAGCAGCGTAGATGGGAACAGGGAGGGTCTCAATGAGCAGTTCTTC. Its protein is CASSVDGNREGLNEQFF.

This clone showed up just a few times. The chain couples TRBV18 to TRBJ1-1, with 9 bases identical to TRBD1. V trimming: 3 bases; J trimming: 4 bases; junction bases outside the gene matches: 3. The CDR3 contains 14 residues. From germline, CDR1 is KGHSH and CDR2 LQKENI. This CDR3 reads CASSPTTGGTEAFF. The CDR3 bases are TGTGCCAGCTCACCTACGACAGGGGGCACTGAAGCTTTCTTT.

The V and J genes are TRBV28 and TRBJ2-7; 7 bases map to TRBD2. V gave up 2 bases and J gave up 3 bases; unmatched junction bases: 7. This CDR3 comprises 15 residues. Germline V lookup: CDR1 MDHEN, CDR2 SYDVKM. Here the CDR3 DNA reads TGTGCCAGCAGTTTACGGGCTAGCGGACGCTACGAGCAGTACTTC. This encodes CASSLRASGRYEQYF.

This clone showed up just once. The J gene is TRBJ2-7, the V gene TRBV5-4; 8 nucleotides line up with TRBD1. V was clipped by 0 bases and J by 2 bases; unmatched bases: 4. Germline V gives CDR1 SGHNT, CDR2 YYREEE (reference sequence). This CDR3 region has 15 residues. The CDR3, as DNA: TGTGCCAGCAGCTTGGGGACAGGGAAACCCTACGAGCAGTACTTC. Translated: CASSLGTGKPYEQYF.

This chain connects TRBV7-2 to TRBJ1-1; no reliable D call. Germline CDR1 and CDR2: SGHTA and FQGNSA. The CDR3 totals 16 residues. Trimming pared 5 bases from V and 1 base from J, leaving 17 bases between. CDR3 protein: CASSLHPGRSNTEAFF. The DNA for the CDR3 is TGTGCCAGCAGCCTCCACCCGGGCAGGTCGAACACTGAAGCTTTCTTT. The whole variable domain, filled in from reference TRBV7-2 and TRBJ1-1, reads GAGVSQSPSNKVTEKGKDVELRCDPISGHTALYWYRQSLGQGLEFLIYFQGNSAPDKSGLPSDRFSAERTGGSVSTLTIQRTQQEDSAVYLCASSLHPGRSNTEAFFGQGTRLTVV.

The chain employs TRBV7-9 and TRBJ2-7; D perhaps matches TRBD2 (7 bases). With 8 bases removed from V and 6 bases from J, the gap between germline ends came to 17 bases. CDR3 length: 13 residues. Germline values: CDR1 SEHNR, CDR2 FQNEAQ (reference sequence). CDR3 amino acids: CASVNRGGSEQYF. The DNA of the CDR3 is TGTGCCAGCGTTAATAGGGGGGGCAGCGAGCAGTACTTC.

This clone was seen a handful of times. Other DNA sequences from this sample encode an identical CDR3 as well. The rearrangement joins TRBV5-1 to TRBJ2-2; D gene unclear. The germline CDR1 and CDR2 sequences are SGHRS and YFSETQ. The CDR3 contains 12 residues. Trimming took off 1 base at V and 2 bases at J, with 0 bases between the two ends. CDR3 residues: CASSLNTGELFF. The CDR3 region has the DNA TGCGCCAGCAGCTTGAACACCGGGGAGCTGTTTTTT.

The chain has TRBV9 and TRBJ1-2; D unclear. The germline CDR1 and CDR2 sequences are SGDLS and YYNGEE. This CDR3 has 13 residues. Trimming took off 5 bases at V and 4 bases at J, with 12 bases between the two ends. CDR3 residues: CASSPPGIYGYTF. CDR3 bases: TGTGCCAGCAGTCCCCCGGGTATCTATGGCTACACCTTC.

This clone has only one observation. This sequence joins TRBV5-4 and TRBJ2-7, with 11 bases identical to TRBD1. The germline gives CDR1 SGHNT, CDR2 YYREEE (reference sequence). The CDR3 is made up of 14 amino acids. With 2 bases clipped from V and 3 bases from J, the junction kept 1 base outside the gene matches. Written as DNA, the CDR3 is TGTGCCAGCAGCTTAGGGACAGGGGGCTACGAGCAGTACTTC. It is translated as CASSLGTGGYEQYF.

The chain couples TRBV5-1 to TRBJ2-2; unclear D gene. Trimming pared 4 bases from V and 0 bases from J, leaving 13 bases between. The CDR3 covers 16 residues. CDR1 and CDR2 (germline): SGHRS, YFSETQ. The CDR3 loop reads CASSLIAATNTGELFF. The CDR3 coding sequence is TGCGCCAGCAGCCTGATTGCGGCCACGAACACCGGGGAGCTGTTTTTT. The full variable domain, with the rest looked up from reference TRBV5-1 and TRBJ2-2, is KAGVTQTPRYLIKTRGQQVTLSCSPISGHRSVSWYQQTPGQGLQFLFEYFSETQRNKGNFPGRFSGRQFSNSRSEMNVSTLELGDSALYLCASSLIAATNTGELFFGEGSRLTVL.

This CDR3 reads CASSRTGTGLTEAFF. The CDR3, as DNA: TGTGCCAGTAGTAGAACCGGGACAGGGCTCACTGAAGCTTTCTTT. The gene calls are TRBV19 and TRBJ1-1, with 9 bases lining up with TRBD1. Trimming removed 4 bases from V and 4 bases from J; junction bases left unmatched: 7. Germline V CDR1 and CDR2: LNHDA, SQIVND (reference sequence). The CDR3 is 15 residues long.

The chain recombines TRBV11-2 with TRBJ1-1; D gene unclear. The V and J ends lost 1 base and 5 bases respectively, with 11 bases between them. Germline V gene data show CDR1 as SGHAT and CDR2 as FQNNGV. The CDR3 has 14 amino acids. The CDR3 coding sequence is TGTGCCAGCAGCTTAGTTGAGGGAGGAACTGAAGCTTTCTTT. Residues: CASSLVEGGTEAFF.

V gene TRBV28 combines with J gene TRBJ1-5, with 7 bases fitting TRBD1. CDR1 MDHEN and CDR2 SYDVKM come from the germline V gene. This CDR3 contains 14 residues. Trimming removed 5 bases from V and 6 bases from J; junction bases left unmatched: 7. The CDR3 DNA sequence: TGTGCCAGCAGTAAGACAGGGTCTCCTCAGCCCCAGCATTTT. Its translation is CASSKTGSPQPQHF.

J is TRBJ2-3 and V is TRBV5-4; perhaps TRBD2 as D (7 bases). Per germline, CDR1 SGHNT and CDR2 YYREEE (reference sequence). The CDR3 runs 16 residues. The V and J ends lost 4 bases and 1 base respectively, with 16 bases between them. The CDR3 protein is CASSRGAGLGTDTQYF. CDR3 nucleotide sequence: TGTGCCAGCAGCCGGGGGGCGGGGTTAGGCACAGATACGCAGTATTTT. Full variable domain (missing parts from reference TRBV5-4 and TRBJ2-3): ETGVTQSPTHLIKTRGQQVTLRCSSQSGHNTVSWYQQALGQGPQFIFQYYREEENGRGNFPPRFSGLQFPNYSSELNVNALELDDSALYLCASSRGAGLGTDTQYFGPGTRLTVL.

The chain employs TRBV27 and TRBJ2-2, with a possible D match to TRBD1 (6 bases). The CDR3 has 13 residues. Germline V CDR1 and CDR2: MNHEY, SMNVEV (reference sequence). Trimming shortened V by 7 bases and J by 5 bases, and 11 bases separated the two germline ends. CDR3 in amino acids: CASTETGTGELFF. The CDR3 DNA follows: TGTGCCAGCACCGAGACAGGAACCGGGGAGCTGTTTTTT.

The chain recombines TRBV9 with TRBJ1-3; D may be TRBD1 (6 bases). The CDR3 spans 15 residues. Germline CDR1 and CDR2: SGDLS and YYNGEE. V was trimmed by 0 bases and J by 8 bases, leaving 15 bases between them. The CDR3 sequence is CASSVDTGRLDTIYF. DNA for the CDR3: TGTGCCAGCAGCGTAGATACAGGGCGGTTAGACACCATATATTTT.

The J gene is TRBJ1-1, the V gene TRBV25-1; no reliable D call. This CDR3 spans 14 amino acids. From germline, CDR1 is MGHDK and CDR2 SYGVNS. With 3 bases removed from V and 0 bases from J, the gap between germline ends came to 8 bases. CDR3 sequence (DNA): TGTGCCAGCAGTGATGGGCAGTTGAACACTGAAGCTTTCTTT. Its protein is CASSDGQLNTEAFF.

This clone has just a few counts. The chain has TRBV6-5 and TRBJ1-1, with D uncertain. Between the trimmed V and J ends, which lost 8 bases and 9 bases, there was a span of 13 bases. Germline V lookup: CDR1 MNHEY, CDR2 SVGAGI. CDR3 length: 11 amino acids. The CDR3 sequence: CASLHGTQAFF. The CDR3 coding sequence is TGTGCCAGCCTCCACGGAACCCAAGCTTTCTTT.